This TCR beta chain was sequenced for a study of molecular identifiers for immune sequencing clone quantification. About the research overall: Replicates partitioned RNA from roughly 21,000 or 96,000 naive CD8 cells into five parts, sequencing four.

This CDR3 has 18 amino acids. Germline CDR1 reads PRHDT; CDR2 reads FYEKMQ (reference sequence). TCRdb fed the PCR reads into MiXCR, producing one record per CDR3 protein. The sample lists about 300,000 distinct CDR3 sequences, 20% to 25% occurring once. Naive CD8 T cells were sorted, and the gate applied was CD8+CD4-CCR7+CD45RA+. Worth noting for this clonotype: Its target is not known. One end of the junction varies from germline; a read error may be responsible.

Points from the study as a whole: Sizes of clones that are highly expanded could be underestimated (if identical TCR molecules share a barcode). Clones of above 20 RNA copies carried over 98% of effector molecules; in naive cells they carried under 1%.

The receptor was derived from a human donor in good health. Some libraries in this study had Jurkat cell RNA spiked in. Sequencing was carried out using naive CD8+ T cells from blood, with Jurkat cell RNA spiked in. Subset meaning: FACS-sorted CD8+CD4-CCR7+CD45RA+ naive T cells. The V gene is TRBV13, the J gene TRBJ2-2; 8 bases line up with TRBD2. The DNA for the CDR3 is TGTGCCAGCAGCTTTGCTAGCGGGCCACGCGGTAACACCAGGGAGCTGTTTTTT. Amino acids: CASSFASGPRGNTRELFF.